This TCR beta chain was retrieved from a study of cytomegalovirus exposure and HLA in healthy donors. Study outcomes and limitations: The authors later found HLA-associated TCR beta chains more clonally expanded than equally common others.

Healthy donors of bone marrow made up the group. Each donor was nominally healthy when sampled (though unrecorded immune exposures were likely). A word on this clone: Its antigen is not known.

Use of 60 Vbeta and 13 Jbeta primers characterized the PCR. The repertoire was sequenced with immunoSEQ multiplex PCR; TCRdb's copy has only in-frame clones and lacks some. The sample lists about 56,000 clones, about 79% occurring once. Trimming at V came to 1 base and at J to 5 bases, leaving 5 bases not matched to a gene. Looked up from germline, CDR1 is SEHNR and CDR2 is FQNEAQ (reference sequence). This CDR3 region has 16 residues. The TCR originated in a man between 35 and 55 years old in good health and CMV-seronegative. The material sequenced was PBMCs. J is TRBJ2-5 and V is TRBV7-9; TRBD2 agrees at 12 bases. CDR3: CASSLGTSGVLETQYF. CDR3 DNA: TGTGCCAGCAGCTTAGGGACTAGCGGGGTTTTGGAGACCCAGTACTTC.